The rows below give T cell receptor beta chains drawn from one sample of a study of T cell repertoires in cytomegalovirus infection. TCRdb re-called the reads through MiXCR, storing one row per CDR3 protein. This table has around 550,000 distinct CDR3 sequences, 26% appearing once. Sequenced sample: PBMCs. The source is a human donor in good health (CMV status not recorded). Some clones in this sample may be carry-over from other donors' samples. Both conserved end residues are part of each CDR3. D genes are given only for firm matches. Some rows mark clone size as missing; the rest say once, few, many or name a class of expanded clone.

J: TRBJ1-1; size: -; V: TRBV5-4; D: TRBD1; CDR3: CASSRGQADTEAFF; DNA: TGTGCCAGCAGCCGGGGACAGGCCGACACTGAAGCTTTCTTT
J: TRBJ1-3; size: many; V: TRBV12-3/TRBV12-4; D: TRBD1; CDR3: CASSSTGDSSGNTIYF; DNA: TGTGCCAGCAGTTCGACAGGGGACAGCTCTGGAAACACCATATATTTT
J: TRBJ2-3; size: few; V: TRBV7-2; D: -; CDR3: CASSGVAPAETQYF; DNA: TGTGCCAGCAGCGGGGTAGCCCCCGCGGAGACGCAGTATTTT
J: TRBJ2-7; size: few; V: TRBV7-2; D: -; CDR3: CASSSADPRAEQYF; DNA: TGTGCCAGCAGCTCGGCGGATCCAAGAGCCGAGCAGTACTTC
J: TRBJ1-5; size: -; V: TRBV6-2/TRBV6-3; D: TRBD1; CDR3: CASSRTGYQPQHF; DNA: TGTGCCAGCAGCCGGACAGGGTATCAGCCCCAGCATTTT
J: TRBJ2-5; size: -; V: TRBV7-8; D: TRBD2; CDR3: CASSFGLAGVGQETQYF; DNA: TGTGCCAGCAGCTTCGGACTAGCGGGAGTAGGGCAAGAGACCCAGTACTTC
J: TRBJ2-7; size: -; V: TRBV2; D: -; CDR3: CASRPRTDDYEQYF; DNA: TGTGCCAGCAGGCCCAGGACGGACGATTACGAGCAGTACTTC
J: TRBJ1-2; size: -; V: TRBV28; D: -; CDR3: CASSLGSGVYGYTF; DNA: TGTGCCAGCAGTTTAGGGTCAGGGGTCTATGGCTACACCTTC
J: TRBJ2-1; size: -; V: TRBV5-1; D: -; CDR3: CASSLMDSHNEQFF; DNA: TGCGCCAGCAGCTTGATGGACAGCCACAATGAGCAGTTCTTC
J: TRBJ1-6; size: -; V: TRBV30; D: TRBD1; CDR3: CAWNVETGGNSPLHF; DNA: TGTGCCTGGAATGTGGAGACAGGGGGCAATTCACCCCTCCACTTT
J: TRBJ2-2; size: few; V: TRBV18; D: -; CDR3: CASSPPMNTGELFF; DNA: TGTGCCAGCTCACCACCGATGAACACCGGGGAGCTGTTTTTT
J: TRBJ2-5; size: many; V: TRBV7-8; D: -; CDR3: CASTSWEAYQETQYF; DNA: TGTGCCAGCACTTCATGGGAGGCGTATCAAGAGACCCAGTACTTC
J: TRBJ2-5; size: -; V: TRBV19; D: TRBD2; CDR3: CASSIGSGRETQYF; DNA: TGTGCCAGTAGTATCGGTAGCGGGAGAGAGACCCAGTACTTC